This T cell receptor (beta chain) was captured in a study of blood T cell repertoires in COVID-19. Background on the study: The United States, Italy and Spain provided the acute and convalescent COVID-19 samples. PBMCs, B-cell-depleted T cells, or T cells were the source of the cDNA or gDNA that made up the material.

The V end lost 4 bases, the J end lost 6 bases, and 19 bases lay between the germline ends. The germline gives CDR1 SGHRS, CDR2 YFSETQ. This CDR3 has 15 amino acids. As processed by the authors: Amplification from reference gene primers served as the basis for estimated nucleated cell counts. Produced via immunoSEQ multiplex PCR; TCRdb's table is partial and in-frame only. That table supplies the V and J calls and clone size; D and trimming were determined from the DNA. The repertoire holds approximately 94,000 clones, with under 85% as singletons. The TCR sequence derives from a human donor in a cohort sampled during active COVID-19. The specimen was peripheral blood. The chain uses TRBV5-1 and TRBJ1-2; D unclear. The CDR3 sequence is CASSPQGSDYDGYTF. CDR3 nucleotides: TGCGCCAGCAGCCCTCAAGGGAGTGATTACGATGGCTACACCTTC.